The present entry profiles one TCR beta chain with its context. Its matching antigen is unknown. The data originate from a study of beta chain features in type 1 diabetes. cDNA synthesis used the whole RNA isolate, giving expressed TCRB sequences. Data came from immunoSEQ multiplex PCR; TCRdb stores just in-frame clones and leaves some out. The sample shows 200,000 to 250,000 clones, 9.6% of them seen only once. Broader study findings: Sequencing used cDNA, and cells with high TCR expression could therefore be over-represented.

Germline-derived CDR1 and CDR2 are SGHDN and FVKESK. The junction had 11 bases not matched to a gene; V was cut back by 5 bases and J by 11 bases. This CDR3 comprises 13 residues. The origin of this receptor is a woman aged 18 to 35 in good health. The source material was naive CD4+ T cells from blood. V usage is TRBV14 and J usage is TRBJ1-1, with 7 bases fitting TRBD1. The CDR3 sequence is CASSAQTGASAFF. The CDR3, as DNA: TGTGCCAGCAGCGCCCAAACAGGGGCTTCGGCTTTCTTT.